This T cell receptor beta chain was retrieved from a study of CD8+CD57+ T cells in acquired aplastic anemia. Study background: Quantities of DNA derived from sorted CD4+ and CD8+ cells averaged roughly 3 ug. Broader study findings: The number of CD8+ CDR3 sequences shared by patients and controls was approximately 30.

Trimming removed 7 bases from V and 7 bases from J, with 11 bases in between. Germline CDR1 and CDR2: WSHSY and SAAADI. The CDR3 has 12 residues. Patients picked for sequencing had shown CD8+CD57+ cell expansion detected by flow cytometry. Everyone among the patients had severe acquired aplastic anemia. With regard to this clonotype: Its antigen is as yet unknown.

Using genomic DNA as the template, TCR beta VDJ and CDR3 profiling was carried out. TCRdb reprocessed the reads with MiXCR, giving one entry per CDR3 protein. The sample lists 110,000 or so distinct CDR3 sequences; under 65% were seen once. Sample: sorted CD4+, CD8+, or CD8+CD57+ T cells (not recorded which) from PBMCs. The V call is TRBV10-2, the J call TRBJ1-5; no clear D gene. The TCR comes from a human donor with aplastic anemia. DNA of the CDR3: TGCGCCAGCATGGGATGGAGACAGCCCCAGCATTTT. Translating gives CASMGWRQPQHF.